The 18 T cell receptor beta chains below were found in one sample sequenced in a study of shared clonotypes between healthy human individuals. Assay: immunoSEQ multiplex PCR; the TCRdb copy retains only in-frame clones and omits some. The sample records roughly 1.4 million clones, about 98.5% being singletons. The sequenced material came from naive CD4+ T cells sorted from blood. Sample subset: CD45RA+ positively selected. These receptors were collected from a man younger than 40 in good health.

The chain combines TRBV5-6 with TRBJ2-1, with D unresolved. V lost 3 bases to trimming and J lost 5 bases, with 18 bases between them. Per germline, CDR1 SGHDT and CDR2 YYEEEE. The CDR3 spans 16 residues. CDR3 nucleotides: TGTGCCAGCAGCTGGCCTGGGGAATCCGTACACAATGAGCAGTTCTTC. Translating it yields CASSWPGESVHNEQFF. Full variable domain (outside the CDR3, taken from reference TRBV5-6 and TRBJ2-1): DAGVTQSPTHLIKTRGQQVTLRCSPKSGHDTVSWYQQALGQGPQFIFQYYEEEERQRGNFPDRFSGHQFPNYSSELNVNALLLGDSALYLCASSWPGESVHNEQFFGPGTRLTVL.

The rearrangement joins TRBV27 to TRBJ2-1; D may be TRBD1 or TRBD2 (6 bases each). This CDR3 is 15 amino acids long. Trimming cost V 5 bases and J 4 bases, with 15 bases left between them. Germline loops: CDR1 MNHEY, CDR2 SMNVEV (reference sequence). The CDR3 DNA follows: TGTGCCAGCAGTCGCTTCATAGGGGGGTACAATGAGCAGTTCTTC. It specifies CASSRFIGGYNEQFF.

J is TRBJ2-1 and V is TRBV4-1; 7 bases are a match to TRBD2. Germline V lookup: CDR1 MGHRA, CDR2 YSYEKL. The CDR3 spans 16 residues. The V gene end was trimmed by 0 bases and the J gene end by 4 bases; junction bases not matched to a gene: 6. This CDR3 is CASSQEPTSRYNEQFF. CDR3 in DNA: TGCGCCAGCAGCCAAGAACCGACTAGCAGATACAATGAGCAGTTCTTC.

Regarding this clone: The same CDR3 is also encoded by other DNA sequences in this sample. The chain joins TRBV9 to TRBJ2-3; tentative D call: TRBD1 (7 bases). Deletions cut 5 bases from V and 3 bases from J, with 10 bases between. The CDR3 runs to 13 residues. From germline, CDR1 is SGDLS and CDR2 YYNGEE. CDR3 region: CASSQGGTDTQYF. The CDR3 nucleotides are TGTGCCAGCAGTCAGGGGGGAACAGATACGCAGTATTTT. The complete variable domain, with remaining parts taken from reference TRBV9 and TRBJ2-3, reads DSGVTQTPKHLITATGQRVTLRCSPRSGDLSVYWYQQSLDQGLQFLIQYYNGEERAKGNILERFSAQQFPDLHSELNLSSLELGDSALYFCASSQGGTDTQYFGPGTRLTVL.

The J gene is TRBJ1-5, the V gene TRBV7-9, with D perhaps matching TRBD1 (5 bases). V lost 3 bases, J lost 5 bases, and 14 bases lay in between. From germline, CDR1 is SEHNR and CDR2 FQNEAQ (reference sequence). This CDR3 is 15 amino acids long. The CDR3 DNA reads TGTGCCAGCAGCTTGGGACGCGTACCGGATCAGCCCCAGCATTTT. It translates to CASSLGRVPDQPQHF.

The genes are TRBV11-2 and TRBJ2-5; weak D call: TRBD2 (6 bases). This CDR3 spans 14 amino acids. Trimming shortened V by 4 bases and J by 2 bases, and 11 bases separated the two germline ends. Germline V gene data show CDR1 as SGHAT and CDR2 as FQNNGV. Here the CDR3 DNA reads TGTGCCAGCAGCTCCCGGACTATTCAAGAGACCCAGTACTTC. Residues: CASSSRTIQETQYF.

The chain uses TRBV9 and TRBJ2-1; TRBD2 matches 7 bases. CDR3 size: 15 residues. CDR1 is SGDLS, CDR2 YYNGEE, per germline. With V trimmed by 0 bases and J by 4 bases, 4 bases remained unmatched. The CDR3 coding sequence is TGTGCCAGCAGCGTAGAGGCTAGCGGTTACAATGAGCAGTTCTTC. Its protein is CASSVEASGYNEQFF.

The CDR3 DNA reads TGTGCCAGCAGCTTATCGACTAGGAACACCGGGGAGCTGTTTTTT. Protein sequence: CASSLSTRNTGELFF. The V gene is TRBV7-8, the J gene TRBJ2-2; weak D call: TRBD2 (6 bases). This CDR3 is built from 15 residues. Trimming stripped 2 bases from V and 1 base from J, with 8 bases between. CDR1 and CDR2 from the germline V gene are SGHVS and FQNEAQ.

This clone was counted only a few times. The CDR3, as DNA: TGTGCCTGCTCTCCGGGGAGTTTCGCTTTCTTT. Translated: CACSPGSFAFF. The rearrangement uses TRBV30 and TRBJ1-1; D is undetermined. V was shortened by 6 bases and J by 11 bases, with 16 bases between the two germline ends. Germline loops: CDR1 GTSNPN, CDR2 SVGIG (reference sequence). This CDR3 has 11 amino acids.

This chain links TRBV15 with TRBJ2-3; maybe TRBD2 (6 bases). Germline CDR1 and CDR2: LNHNV and YYDKDF (reference sequence). V lost 3 bases, J lost 0 bases, and 7 bases lay in between. This CDR3 has 14 amino acids. As DNA, the CDR3 is TGTGCCACCAGCAGCAGCGGGAGCACAGATACGCAGTATTTT. It yields the protein CATSSSGSTDTQYF. The entire variable domain, with the rest obtained from reference TRBV15 and TRBJ2-3, is as follows: DAMVIQNPRYQVTQFGKPVTLSCSQTLNHNVMYWYQQKSSQAPKLLFHYYDKDFNNEADTPDNFQSRRPNTSFCFLDIRSPGLGDTAMYLCATSSSGSTDTQYFGPGTRLTVL.

CDR3 nucleotides: TGTGCCAGCAGCAGGGACAGGGATTGGACCGGGGAGCTGTTTTTT. This gives the protein CASSRDRDWTGELFF. The J gene is TRBJ2-2, the V gene TRBV7-9; 9 nucleotides match TRBD1. CDR1 SEHNR and CDR2 FQNEAQ come from the germline V gene (reference sequence). The CDR3 length is 15 residues. Trimming at V came to 5 bases and at J to 5 bases, leaving 6 bases not matched to a gene.

Written as DNA, the CDR3 is TGTGCCAGCAGCGGGCAAGGTCCGGGCACAGATACGCAGTATTTT. It yields the protein CASSGQGPGTDTQYF. The genes are TRBV5-4 and TRBJ2-3; D remains ambiguous. Trimming stripped 4 bases from V and 1 base from J, with 13 bases between. The CDR3 runs to 15 residues. CDR1 is SGHNT and CDR2 is YYREEE in the germline V gene (reference sequence).

This clone appeared once. The chain couples TRBV19 to TRBJ2-2; 11 bases are a match to TRBD2. Trimming removed 4 bases from V and 7 bases from J; junction bases left unmatched: 5. The CDR3 sequence is 15 residues long. Germline V gene data show CDR1 as LNHDA and CDR2 as SQIVND (reference sequence). The CDR3 region is CASSNPSGRHGELFF. CDR3 sequence (DNA): TGTGCCAGTAGTAACCCTAGCGGGAGGCACGGGGAGCTGTTTTTT.

The J gene is TRBJ1-2, the V gene TRBV19; D uncertain. The ends were cut back, 11 bases at V and 6 bases at J, with 19 bases in the middle. Germline assignment: CDR1 LNHDA and CDR2 SQIVND (reference sequence). The CDR3 length is 13 residues. CDR3 DNA: TGTGCCGCCAGTACCGGCCGGAAGGATGGCTACACCTTC. This gives the protein CAASTGRKDGYTF.

V and J are TRBV5-4 and TRBJ2-7; D assignment may be TRBD1 or TRBD2 (5 bases each). Trimming shortened V by 4 bases and J by 6 bases, and 17 bases separated the two germline ends. This CDR3 contains 14 residues. CDR1 and CDR2 (germline): SGHNT, YYREEE (reference sequence). CDR3 bases: TGTGCCAGCAGCCAACTCGGGGCCTGGGGCGAGCAGTACTTC. It yields the protein CASSQLGAWGEQYF.

A word on this clone: Germline and junction disagree at one end, which may indicate a read error. The same CDR3 is also encoded by other DNA sequences in this sample. This chain links TRBV2 with TRBJ2-2; 8 bases line up with TRBD2. The CDR3 runs 15 residues. Germline CDR1 is SNHLY and CDR2 is FYNNEI. The CDR3 DNA reads TGTGCCAGCAGTCAAGCGGGAGTGGGGACCGGGGAGCTGTTTTTT. It is translated as CASSQAGVGTGELFF.

The chain links TRBV5-1 to TRBJ1-4, with D maybe TRBD1 (5 bases). V was pared by 4 bases and J by 2 bases, with 12 bases between. The CDR3 extends over 15 amino acids. CDR1 SGHRS and CDR2 YFSETQ come from the germline V gene. CDR3 loop: CASSTGGATNEKLFF. The CDR3 bases are TGCGCCAGCAGCACGGGGGGAGCGACTAATGAAAAACTGTTTTTT.

The V gene is TRBV2, the J gene TRBJ1-1; TRBD1 matches 7 bases. Germline-derived CDR1 and CDR2 are SNHLY and FYNNEI. The V gene end was trimmed by 5 bases and the J gene end by 2 bases; junction bases not matched to a gene: 8. The CDR3 is made up of 15 amino acids. The CDR3 coding sequence is TGTGCCAGCAGTCTGGAGCCAGGGGGAAACACTGAAGCTTTCTTT. Translated, it gives CASSLEPGGNTEAFF.